Given below is one T cell receptor beta chain in context. Its antigen is currently unknown. The CDR3 is made up of 12 amino acids. Between the trimmed V and J ends, which lost 4 bases and 6 bases, there was a span of 7 bases. Germline V CDR1 and CDR2: SGHTA, FQGNSA. These data come from a study of lymphopenia after photon versus proton radiotherapy. The study, taken as a whole, reports: A bigger post-nadir fall in TCR diversity correlated inversely with survival time in deceased patients. After lymphocyte nadir, photon-treated repertoires showed oligoclonal expansion, especially CD8+ Temra. Relative stability marked proton patients; photon patients lost diversity and naive cells.

Clones were sequenced by immunoSEQ multiplex PCR, and TCRdb holds only the in-frame ones, with some missing. The table records some 25,000 clones, around four fifths of them present only once. The gene calls are TRBV7-2 and TRBJ2-1; D ambiguous. The sample here was peripheral blood, taken from a patient treated with proton-based radiotherapy. The clonotype originates from a woman in her 70s with pancreatic cancer. The CDR3 DNA sequence: TGTGCCAGCAGCTCCCTCCTCAATGAGCAGTTCTTC. The encoded protein is CASSSLLNEQFF.